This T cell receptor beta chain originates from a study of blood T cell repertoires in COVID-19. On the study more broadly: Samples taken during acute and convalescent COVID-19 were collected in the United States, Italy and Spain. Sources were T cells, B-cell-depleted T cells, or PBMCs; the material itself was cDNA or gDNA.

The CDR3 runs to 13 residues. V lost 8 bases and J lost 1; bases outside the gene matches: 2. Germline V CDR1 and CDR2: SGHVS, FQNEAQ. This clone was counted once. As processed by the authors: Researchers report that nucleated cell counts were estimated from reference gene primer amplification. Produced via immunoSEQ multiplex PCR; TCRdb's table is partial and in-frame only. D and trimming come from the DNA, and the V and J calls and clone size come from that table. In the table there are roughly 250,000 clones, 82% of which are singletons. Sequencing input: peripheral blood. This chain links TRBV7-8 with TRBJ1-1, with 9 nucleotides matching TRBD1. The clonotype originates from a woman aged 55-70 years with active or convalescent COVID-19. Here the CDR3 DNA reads TGTGCCAGCCTGGGACAGGGGAACACTGAAGCTTTCTTT. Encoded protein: CASLGQGNTEAFF.